The T cell receptor (beta chain) under discussion was sequenced for a study of vaccination effects on CD4 cells after COVID-19. General study findings and limits: Few convalescent patients, and no early post-infection timepoints, were available to the study.

V dropped 4 bases and J dropped 4; count of bases not matched to a gene: 11. CDR1 and CDR2 (germline): SGHDT, YYEEEE. The CDR3 is made up of 16 amino acids. The protocol was immunoSEQ multiplex PCR, while the TCRdb copy is restricted to in-frame clones and leaves out a portion. The table lists approximately 23,000 clones, almost 70% of them singletons. Prior to sequencing, the ViraFEST assay stimulated PBMC with viral peptide pools, which expanded the antigen-specific CD4+ T cells. Subsequent to less than eleven days of culture, CD4+ T cells were isolated. Vaccine recipients had no previous SARS-CoV-2 infection; their nucleocapsid antibodies were negative. This clone was picked up one time. The target antigen is unknown.

This TCR came from a human donor who received a COVID-19 vaccine. V gene TRBV5-6 combines with J gene TRBJ2-1; TRBD1 matches 7 bases. The sample here was CD4+ T cells from PBMCs cultured with HCoV-NL63 spike peptides, taken before COVID-19 vaccination. CDR3 sequence: CASSGNRGLVYNEQFF. CDR3 sequence (DNA): TGTGCCAGCAGCGGTAACAGGGGTTTGGTGTACAATGAGCAGTTCTTC.